This paragraph covers one T cell receptor (beta chain) sequence. Antigen: not known. The data derive from a study of T cell repertoires in cytomegalovirus infection. Overall study context: A matching HLA type, together with CMV infection, was signaled by public TCR beta signatures.

TCRdb reprocessed the reads with MiXCR, giving one entry per CDR3 protein. This table holds around 450,000 distinct CDR3 sequences, around 32% found once. Study-level results: Cumulative public TCR beta family frequency identified CMV carriers with the relevant HLA. The ex vivo response was dominated by HLA-C-restricted CMV-specific TCR beta clonotypes.

There are 12 residues in the CDR3. The V end was cut by 5 bases, the J end by 6 bases, with 11 bases between. From germline, CDR1 is SGHVS and CDR2 FNYEAQ. This clonotype was sampled from a human donor in good health (CMV status not recorded). Some clones in this sample may be carry-over from other donors' samples. The chain combines TRBV7-6 with TRBJ2-7; D is perhaps TRBD2 (6 bases). The sample was PBMCs. CDR3 DNA sequence: TGTGCCAGCAGCCCCGGACTAACCGAGCAGTACTTC. Translated: CASSPGLTEQYF.